These 14 T cell receptor beta chains came from one sample sequenced in a study of T cells in Graves' hyperthyroidism and ophthalmopathy. The CDR3 regions of TCR beta were amplified from RNA transcripts. In the first-round RT-PCR of the TCR CDR3, the HTBI primer set was used. Using its own MiXCR run on the multiplex PCR reads, TCRdb lists one record per CDR3 protein. The sample holds approximately 410,000 distinct CDR3 sequences, roughly 14% seen once. The sample consisted of blood. The receptors originated from a man between 18 and 35 years old with Graves' ophthalmopathy.

The rearrangement links TRBV5-1 to TRBJ2-1; 7 bases line up with TRBD2. The junction had 11 bases not matched to a gene; V was cut back by 8 bases and J by 0 bases. The V gene's germline CDR1 is SGHRS and CDR2 YFSETQ. The CDR3 consists of 16 residues. CDR3 sequence reads: CASTNLAESSYNEQFF. The DNA of the CDR3 is TGCGCCAGTACTAACCTAGCGGAGAGCTCCTACAATGAGCAGTTCTTC.

This clonotype was observed many times. This rearrangement joins TRBV7-9 to TRBJ2-5; D is unresolved. The CDR3 contains 15 residues. Between the trimmed V and J ends, which lost 3 bases and 2 bases, there was a span of 13 bases. Germline CDR1 and CDR2: SEHNR and FQNEAQ (reference sequence). CDR3 residues: CASSLDRVRQETQYF. The CDR3 coding sequence is TGTGCCAGCAGCTTGGATCGGGTTAGACAAGAGACCCAGTACTTC.

This clonotype was seen ten or more times. The chain recombines TRBV2 with TRBJ2-1; D is possibly TRBD1 or TRBD2 (5 bases each). The germline V gene encodes CDR1 SNHLY and CDR2 FYNNEI. The CDR3 runs to 17 residues. Trimming shortened V by 7 bases and J by 0 bases, and 19 bases separated the two germline ends. CDR3 loop: CASTVSSGQTSYNEQFF. CDR3 coding DNA: TGTGCCAGCACCGTTTCCTCGGGGCAGACCTCCTACAATGAGCAGTTCTTC.

This clonotype has a handful of counts. The chain recombines TRBV6-5 with TRBJ1-2; 7 bases agree with TRBD1. V shed 8 bases and J 4 bases; nucleotides not matched to a gene: 7. The CDR3 spans 13 residues. From germline, CDR1 is MNHEY and CDR2 SVGAGI. The CDR3 DNA reads as TGTGCCAGCGAGGGACAGTTGGGCTATGGCTACACCTTC. Translated: CASEGQLGYGYTF.

This clonotype showed up many times. The V gene is TRBV10-3, the J gene TRBJ2-5; 15 bases are a match to TRBD2. V lost 1 base and J lost 4; bases outside the gene matches: 4. This CDR3 comprises 17 residues. The germline V gene has CDR1 ENHRY and CDR2 SYGVKD. CDR3 sequence reads: CAISELGLAGGRETQYF. The CDR3 DNA is TGTGCCATCAGTGAGTTGGGACTAGCGGGAGGTCGAGAGACCCAGTACTTC.

At least ten counts were recorded for this clonotype. This sequence joins TRBV6-1 and TRBJ2-7; 7 bases are a match to TRBD1. In germline, CDR1 is MNHNS, CDR2 SASEGT. This CDR3 contains 14 residues. V dropped 8 bases and J dropped 7; count of bases not matched to a gene: 14. CDR3 in amino acids: CASRSWDSPREQYF. The DNA of the CDR3 is TGTGCCAGCCGGTCCTGGGACAGCCCTAGGGAGCAGTACTTC.

Many counts were recorded for this clonotype. The chain joins TRBV6-1 to TRBJ2-1; 9 bases align to TRBD2. Per the germline V gene, CDR1 is MNHNS and CDR2 is SASEGT. V trimming: 8 bases; J trimming: 8 bases; junction bases outside the gene matches: 10. The CDR3 covers 14 residues. CDR3 sequence reads: CASRLGGGGDEQFF. In DNA, the CDR3 is TGTGCCAGCCGGCTTGGCGGGGGGGGAGATGAGCAGTTCTTC.

This clonotype was seen at least ten times. The rearrangement links TRBV11-2 to TRBJ2-1, with unresolved D. Per germline, CDR1 SGHAT and CDR2 FQNNGV. V lost 1 base and J lost 7, with 8 bases in between. This CDR3 contains 13 residues. CDR3 sequence (DNA): TGTGCCAGCAGCTTAGTCCGGAATAATGAGCAGTTCTTC. Translated, it gives CASSLVRNNEQFF. The whole variable domain, filled in from reference TRBV11-2 and TRBJ2-1, reads EAGVAQSPRYKIIEKRQSVAFWCNPISGHATLYWYQQILGQGPKLLIQFQNNGVVDDSQLPKDRFSAERLKGVDSTLKIQPAKLEDSAVYLCASSLVRNNEQFFGPGTRLTVL.

This clonotype was observed at least ten times. The V call is TRBV20-1, the J call TRBJ2-7, with 8 positions matching TRBD2. The CDR3 is 11 residues long. Germline V gene lookup returns CDR1 DFQATT and CDR2 SNEGSKA (reference sequence). The CDR3 nucleotides are TGCTTATTAGCGGGACCTCTCGAGCAGTACTTC. It translates to CLLAGPLEQYF.

This clonotype was recorded many times. The rearrangement uses TRBV12-3 or TRBV12-4 and TRBJ1-1, with TRBD1 identical over 7 bases. This CDR3 spans 17 amino acids. J lost 4 bases, V lost 4 bases, and 15 bases had no gene match. CDR3: CASSSQLLQGMGTEAFF. The DNA for the CDR3 is TGTGCCAGCAGTTCGCAACTACTACAGGGGATGGGCACTGAAGCTTTCTTT.

This clonotype came up a few times. This sequence joins TRBV6-5 and TRBJ1-5, with unresolved D. CDR1 is MNHEY, CDR2 SVGAGI, per germline. This CDR3 has 14 amino acids. The ends were cut back, 2 bases at V and 7 bases at J, with 12 bases in the middle. The CDR3 coding sequence is TGTGCCAGCAGTTACCGTTTGTCGAGCCAGCCCCAGCATTTT. Amino acids: CASSYRLSSQPQHF.

This clonotype showed up just a few times. The chain joins TRBV4-1 to TRBJ1-6; D not resolved. The germline CDR1 and CDR2 sequences are MGHRA and YSYEKL. The CDR3 runs to 13 residues. V gave up 0 bases and J gave up 9 bases, with 6 bases separating them. CDR3 sequence: CASSQDPGSPLHF. The CDR3 DNA is TGCGCCAGCAGCCAAGATCCGGGTTCACCCCTCCACTTT.

The sample holds a few counts of this clonotype. The CDR3 is CSAPSRGGGANYGYTF. CDR3 DNA: TGCAGCGCCCCAAGCCGGGGAGGCGGCGCTAACTATGGCTACACCTTC. This chain uses TRBV29-1 with TRBJ1-2; D remains ambiguous. The CDR3 sequence is 16 residues long. Germline CDR1 and CDR2: SQVTM and ANQGSEA. V lost 7 bases to trimming and J lost 0 bases, with 21 bases between them.

Ten or more counts support this clonotype. The chain joins TRBV15 to TRBJ1-5; D remains ambiguous. Germline V gene data show CDR1 as LNHNV and CDR2 as YYDKDF (reference sequence). This CDR3 is 14 amino acids long. The germline V and J ends were trimmed by 1 base and 0 bases, with 4 bases remaining between them. The CDR3 is CATSRVGSNQPQHF. The CDR3, as DNA: TGTGCCACCAGCAGAGTGGGTAGCAATCAGCCCCAGCATTTT. The full variable domain, with the rest looked up from reference TRBV15 and TRBJ1-5, is DAMVIQNPRYQVTQFGKPVTLSCSQTLNHNVMYWYQQKSSQAPKLLFHYYDKDFNNEADTPDNFQSRRPNTSFCFLDIRSPGLGDTAMYLCATSRVGSNQPQHFGDGTRLSIL.